The clone carrying this T cell receptor (beta chain) was seen a handful of times. The data belong to a study of spatial heterogeneity in lung cancer. The time point here: blood at routine non-recurrence follow-up after resection. Using its own MiXCR run on the 5' RACE reads, TCRdb lists one record per CDR3 protein. Here the sample spans 95,000 to 120,000 distinct CDR3 sequences, approximately 10% being singletons. The sequence was collected from a female donor with early-stage non-small cell lung cancer. This specimen was PBMCs, taken at follow-up.

CDR3 amino acids: CASSNQPGLEGNEQFF. In DNA form, the CDR3 reads TGCGCCAGCAGCAACCAACCGGGACTAGAGGGCAATGAGCAGTTCTTC. This sequence joins TRBV5-1 and TRBJ2-1; 8 nucleotides match TRBD2. The ends lost 4 bases at V and 6 bases at J; junction bases unmatched: 12. Germline V gene data show CDR1 as SGHRS and CDR2 as YFSETQ. The CDR3 is made up of 16 amino acids. Full variable domain (remainder filled in from reference TRBV5-1 and TRBJ2-1): KAGVTQTPRYLIKTRGQQVTLSCSPISGHRSVSWYQQTPGQGLQFLFEYFSETQRNKGNFPGRFSGRQFSNSRSEMNVSTLELGDSALYLCASSNQPGLEGNEQFFGPGTRLTVL.